These T cell receptor beta chains were read from a single sample in a study of blood T cell repertoires in COVID-19. TCRdb's table, derived via immunoSEQ multiplex PCR, lists solely in-frame clones and lacks some. The sample records hundreds of thousands of clones, about 85% being singletons. The source material was peripheral blood. The receptor source for this set is a woman aged 18-29 years who had recovered from COVID-19. The CDR3 runs from the conserved cysteine through the conserved F or W. The D gene is left open where the match is weak. Clone size is shown for a subset of rows, as once, few, many or a class of expanded clone.

>TRBV29-1|TRBD1|TRBJ2-1|NA
CSSGGWGQGYNEQFF
TGCAGCTCTGGGGGCTGGGGACAGGGTTACAATGAGCAGTTCTTC
>TRBV7-9|TRBD2|TRBJ2-7|NA
CASSQLAGGSYEQYF
TGTGCCAGCAGCCAACTAGCGGGAGGTTCCTACGAGCAGTACTTC
>TRBV9|TRBD1|TRBJ1-3|once
CASSSGTEPIYF
TGTGCCAGCAGCTCAGGGACAGAGCCCATATATTTT
>TRBV11-2|NA|TRBJ1-1|NA
CASSLEDTGGLITEAFF
TGTGCCAGCAGCTTAGAAGACACCGGGGGGTTGATCACTGAAGCTTTCTTT
>TRBV2|TRBD1|TRBJ2-7|NA
CASSEGGQGVYEQYF
TGTGCCAGCAGTGAGGGGGGACAGGGAGTCTACGAGCAGTACTTC
>TRBV6-2/TRBV6-3|TRBD1|TRBJ2-1|few
CASSYSPGWSGGARRNNEQFF
TGTGCCAGCAGTTACTCCCCGGGGTGGTCAGGGGGCGCGCGGCGTAACAATGAGCAGTTCTTC
>TRBV19|NA|TRBJ1-1|NA
CAARQENTEAFF
TGTGCCGCAAGACAGGAGAACACTGAAGCTTTCTTT
>TRBV19|NA|TRBJ1-2|NA
CASSIEQQPYGYTF
TGTGCCAGTAGTATAGAACAGCAACCCTATGGCTACACCTTC
>TRBV5-1|NA|TRBJ2-7|NA
CASSLGQSYEQYF
TGCGCCAGCAGCTTGGGACAGAGCTACGAGCAGTACTTC
>TRBV4-2|NA|TRBJ2-1|NA
CASSQDHGGDEQFF
TGTGCCAGCAGCCAAGATCACGGGGGTGATGAGCAGTTCTTC
>TRBV12-5|NA|TRBJ2-1|NA
CASGLGHDEQFF
TGTGCTAGTGGTTTGGGACACGATGAGCAGTTCTTC
>TRBV11-1|NA|TRBJ2-1|NA
CASSPPEDNEQFF
TGTGCCAGCAGTCCCCCGGAGGACAATGAGCAGTTCTTC
>TRBV11-3|TRBD1|TRBJ2-3|NA
CASSEAGGNTDTQYF
TGTGCCAGCAGCGAGGCAGGGGGCAACACAGATACGCAGTATTTT
>TRBV6-4|NA|TRBJ2-2|few
CASSVSSTGELFF
TGTGCCAGCAGTGTGTCATCCACCGGGGAGCTGTTTTTT
>TRBV5-6|NA|TRBJ1-2|once
CASSLGGLDYGYTF
TGTGCCAGCAGCCTCGGGGGGCTTGACTATGGCTACACCTTC
>TRBV27|TRBD1|TRBJ1-1|few
CASSSRQGHTEAFF
TGTGCCAGCAGTTCCAGACAGGGACACACTGAAGCTTTCTTT
>TRBV5-1|TRBD1|TRBJ2-7|NA
CASSLGQGGSYEQYF
TGCGCCAGCAGCTTGGGACAGGGGGGCTCCTACGAGCAGTACTTC
>TRBV6-5|NA|TRBJ1-2|NA
CASNTGSRGYGYTF
TGTGCCAGCAATACAGGGTCACGAGGCTATGGCTACACCTTC
>TRBV11-2|NA|TRBJ2-7|NA
CASSLGPGYEQYF
TGTGCCAGCAGCTTAGGACCGGGCTACGAGCAGTACTTC
>TRBV11-2|TRBD2|TRBJ2-1|NA
CASSTFRTSGSSLNEQFF
TGTGCCAGCAGCACATTTAGGACTAGCGGGAGTAGTCTCAATGAGCAGTTCTTC
>TRBV18|NA|TRBJ1-2|NA
CASSRTGGPSYGYTF
TGTGCCAGCTCACGTACCGGGGGGCCGAGCTATGGCTACACCTTC
>TRBV18|NA|TRBJ2-1|few
CASSPGLLEQFF
TGTGCCAGCTCACCCGGACTTCTTGAGCAGTTCTTC
>TRBV19|NA|TRBJ1-5|once
CASSLVGASNQPQHF
TGTGCCAGTAGTTTAGTAGGGGCTAGCAATCAGCCCCAGCATTTT
>TRBV9|NA|TRBJ2-7|NA
CASSRGAGSSYEQYF
TGTGCCAGCAGCCGGGGGGCGGGGAGCTCCTACGAGCAGTACTTC
>TRBV19|TRBD1|TRBJ1-4|NA
CATARSTGQGLEKLFF
TGTGCCACCGCGAGGTCCACGGGACAGGGTTTGGAAAAACTGTTTTTT
>TRBV7-8|TRBD2|TRBJ2-1|NA
CASSTGTSGPSEQFF
TGTGCCAGCAGCACCGGGACTAGCGGCCCCAGTGAGCAGTTCTTC
>TRBV3-1/TRBV3-2|NA|TRBJ1-1|NA
CASSPGEVVRTEAFF
TGTGCCAGCAGCCCCGGGGAAGTAGTGCGCACTGAAGCTTTCTTT
>TRBV11-2|TRBD1|TRBJ2-7|NA
CASSSPPDREYEQYF
TGTGCCAGCAGCTCCCCCCCGGACAGGGAATACGAGCAGTACTTC
>TRBV2|NA|TRBJ2-1|NA
CASSAIADEQFF
TGTGCCAGCAGCGCGATAGCGGATGAGCAGTTCTTC
>TRBV5-6|NA|TRBJ2-3|NA
CASSLGRATQYF
TGTGCCAGCAGCTTGGGGAGGGCCACGCAGTATTTT
>TRBV6-4|TRBD2|TRBJ2-1|few
CASSELAGEGSEQFF
TGTGCCAGCAGCGAACTAGCGGGAGAAGGGAGTGAGCAGTTCTTC
>TRBV7-3|TRBD1|TRBJ1-4|once
CASSRLDRGPELFF
TGTGCCAGCAGCCGACTGGACAGGGGGCCGGAACTGTTTTTT
>TRBV4-1|TRBD1|TRBJ2-1|NA
CASSQPAQDRDNEQFF
TGCGCCAGCAGCCAACCCGCACAGGACAGGGACAATGAGCAGTTCTTC
>TRBV28|NA|TRBJ1-4|NA
CASSSEYRAYNEKLFF
TGTGCCAGCAGTTCAGAGTACAGGGCCTATAATGAAAAACTGTTTTTT
>TRBV12-3/TRBV12-4|TRBD1|TRBJ1-2|once
CASSPRDRNGYTF
TGTGCCAGCAGTCCCCGGGACAGGAACGGCTACACCTTC
>TRBV6-5|NA|TRBJ2-3|NA
CASSYGRDWDTQYF
TGTGCCAGCAGTTACGGCAGGGATTGGGATACGCAGTATTTT
>TRBV12-3/TRBV12-4|NA|TRBJ2-2|NA
CASSLGGHGELFF
TGTGCCAGCAGTTTAGGGGGGCACGGGGAGCTGTTTTTT
>TRBV27|NA|TRBJ2-1|NA
CASSFYRGNEQFF
TGTGCCAGCAGTTTTTACCGGGGCAATGAGCAGTTCTTC
>TRBV19|TRBD1|TRBJ2-2|NA
CASRHRQGASTGELFF
TGTGCCAGTAGGCACAGACAGGGGGCGAGCACCGGGGAGCTGTTTTTT
>TRBV27|TRBD2|TRBJ2-7|NA
CASKPSGRRYEQYF
TGTGCCAGCAAACCTAGCGGGAGGAGGTACGAGCAGTACTTC
>TRBV7-6|NA|TRBJ1-1|NA
CASSLNTNTEAFF
TGTGCCAGCAGCTTAAACACGAACACTGAAGCTTTCTTT
>TRBV24-1|TRBD2|TRBJ2-1|NA
CATSPASGGVHEQFF
TGTGCCACCAGCCCCGCCAGCGGGGGAGTCCATGAGCAGTTCTTC
>TRBV7-3|TRBD2|TRBJ2-1|NA
CASSLNFAGGSNEQFF
TGTGCCAGCAGCTTAAACTTCGCGGGAGGGTCCAATGAGCAGTTCTTC
>TRBV9|NA|TRBJ2-1|few
CASSAGGSNEQFF
TGTGCCAGCAGTGCCGGAGGAAGTAATGAGCAGTTCTTC
>TRBV15|NA|TRBJ2-1|NA
CATSIDSRSYNEQFF
TGTGCCACCAGCATCGACAGTCGGTCCTACAATGAGCAGTTCTTC
>TRBV6-5|NA|TRBJ1-1|NA
CASSYSIWAQTEAFF
TGTGCCAGCAGTTACTCGATCTGGGCCCAAACTGAAGCTTTCTTT
>TRBV7-9|TRBD2|TRBJ2-1|once
CASMGFEAGNNEQFF
TGTGCCAGCATGGGTTTCGAAGCGGGGAACAATGAGCAGTTCTTC
>TRBV19|TRBD1|TRBJ2-2|NA
CASSFAGGNTGELFF
TGTGCCAGTAGTTTCGCAGGGGGGAACACCGGGGAGCTGTTTTTT